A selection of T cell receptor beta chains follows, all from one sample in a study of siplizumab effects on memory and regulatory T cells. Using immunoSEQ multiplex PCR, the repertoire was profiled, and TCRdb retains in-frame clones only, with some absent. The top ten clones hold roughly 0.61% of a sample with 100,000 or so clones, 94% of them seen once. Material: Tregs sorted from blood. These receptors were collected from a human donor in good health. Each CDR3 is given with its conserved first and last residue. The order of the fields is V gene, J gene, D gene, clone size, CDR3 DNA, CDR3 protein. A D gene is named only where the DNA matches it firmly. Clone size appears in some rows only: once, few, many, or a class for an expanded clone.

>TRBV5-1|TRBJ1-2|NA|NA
TGCGCCAGCAGCTTGCCCCGACCTGGTCTCTATGGCTACACCTTC
CASSLPRPGLYGYTF
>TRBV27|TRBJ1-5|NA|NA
TGTGCCAGCAGCCAAATTCATAGCAATCAGCCCCAGCATTTT
CASSQIHSNQPQHF
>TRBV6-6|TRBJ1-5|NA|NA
TGTGCCAGTCAAAAGGGGATGGACAATCAGCCCCAGCATTTT
CASQKGMDNQPQHF
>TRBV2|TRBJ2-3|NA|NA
TGTGCCAGCAGTGCCCGGAGGGGGGGCCCAGATACGCAGTATTTT
CASSARRGGPDTQYF
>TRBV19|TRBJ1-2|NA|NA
TGTGCCAGTAGTACGGCCGGGCTTGGCTACACCTTC
CASSTAGLGYTF
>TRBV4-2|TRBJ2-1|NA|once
TGTGCCAGCAGCCATTCAACGAGGGGATCCTACAATGAGCAGTTCTTC
CASSHSTRGSYNEQFF
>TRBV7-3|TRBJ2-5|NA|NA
TGTGCCAGCAGCTTAACCTTACAAGAGACCCAGTACTTC
CASSLTLQETQYF
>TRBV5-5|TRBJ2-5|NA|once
TGTGCCAGCACCCTACTTTTACAGGGTCCAGAGACCCAGTACTTC
CASTLLLQGPETQYF
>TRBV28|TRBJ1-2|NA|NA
TGTGCCAGCAGTTCTACCGTTTTGGCAGGCCTCATGAAGGGTGGCTACACCTTC
CASSSTVLAGLMKGGYTF
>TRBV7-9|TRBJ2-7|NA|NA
TGTGCCAGCAGCTTAGTGGCGGTCTCTACCTACGAGCAGTACTTC
CASSLVAVSTYEQYF
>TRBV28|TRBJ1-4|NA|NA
TGTGCCAGCAGGGAGATCATTCGAAATGAAAAACTGTTTTTT
CASREIIRNEKLFF
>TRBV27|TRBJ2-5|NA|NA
TGTGCCAGCAGTTCTCGGGAGACCCAGTACTTC
CASSSRETQYF
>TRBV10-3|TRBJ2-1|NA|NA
TGTGCCAGTCAGTTCTACAATGAGCAGTTCTTC
CASQFYNEQFF
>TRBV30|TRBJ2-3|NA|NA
TGTGCCTGGGACAGGAGCACAGATACGCAGTATTTT
CAWDRSTDTQYF
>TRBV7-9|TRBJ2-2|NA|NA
TGTGCCAGCAGCTTAGGCTCAGGAGACACCGGGGAGCTGTTTTTT
CASSLGSGDTGELFF
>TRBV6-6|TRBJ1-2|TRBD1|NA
TGTGCCAGCAGCCCCGCCAGGACAGGGAAGGGTTACACCTTC
CASSPARTGKGYTF
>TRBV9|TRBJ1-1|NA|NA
TGTGCCAGCAGCGCACAGGGTCTGGGCACTGAAGCTTTCTTT
CASSAQGLGTEAFF
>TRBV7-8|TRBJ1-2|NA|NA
TGTGCCAGTCGACCCCCAAAAGGAGGCTACACCTTC
CASRPPKGGYTF
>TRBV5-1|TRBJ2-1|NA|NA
TGCGCCAGCAGCTTGAGTAGGTCCTCTGAGCAGTTCTTC
CASSLSRSSEQFF
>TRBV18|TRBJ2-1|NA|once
TGTGCCAGCTCAACCTCGAGCGCCTACAATGAGCAGTTCTTC
CASSTSSAYNEQFF
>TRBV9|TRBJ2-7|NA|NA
TGTGCCAGCAGCGTAAGTTCAGGACCCACCTACGAGCAGTACTTC
CASSVSSGPTYEQYF
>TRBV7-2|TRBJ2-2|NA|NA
TGTGCCAGCAGCTTAGTGGCTTTGAGGAACACCGGGGAGCTGTTTTTT
CASSLVALRNTGELFF
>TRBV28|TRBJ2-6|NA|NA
TGTGCCAGCAGTCCTAACACGGGGTTTTCTGGGGCCAACGTCCTGACTTTC
CASSPNTGFSGANVLTF
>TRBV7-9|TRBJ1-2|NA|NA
TGTGCCAGCAGCCCACAGGGCGACTATGGCTACACCTTC
CASSPQGDYGYTF
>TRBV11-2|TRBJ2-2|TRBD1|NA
TGTGCCAGCACCCTTAATCACGGGACAGTCAACACCGGGGAGCTGTTTTTT
CASTLNHGTVNTGELFF
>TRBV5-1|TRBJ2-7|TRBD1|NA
TGCGCCAGCAGCCTGGAGGTTTCTCCGGGACAGGGGGCCTACGAGCAGTACTTC
CASSLEVSPGQGAYEQYF
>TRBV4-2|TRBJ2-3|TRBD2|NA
TGTGCCAGCAGCCACAGTAGCGGGAGCTCAGCGGATACGCAGTATTTT
CASSHSSGSSADTQYF
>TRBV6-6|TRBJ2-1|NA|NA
TGTGCCAGCAGTTTCGAAGGGAAGTCCTACAATGAGCAGTTCTTC
CASSFEGKSYNEQFF
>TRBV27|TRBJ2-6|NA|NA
TGTGCCAGCAGTTGGATTGGGGCCTCTGGGGCCAACGTCCTGACTTTC
CASSWIGASGANVLTF
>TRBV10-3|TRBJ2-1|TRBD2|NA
TGTGCCATCAGTGAGTCGGGCCCGGGACTAGCTCAATCCTATGAGCAGTTCTTC
CAISESGPGLAQSYEQFF
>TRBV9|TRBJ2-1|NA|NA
TGTGCCAGCAGCTTTGGGGTGGCCGGTGAGCAGTTCTTC
CASSFGVAGEQFF
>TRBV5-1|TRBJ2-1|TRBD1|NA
TGCGCCAGCAGCTTCAGGCAGGGGGCAAATGAGCAGTTCTTC
CASSFRQGANEQFF
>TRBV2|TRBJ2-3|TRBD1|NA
TGTGCCGACCGACAGGGGGCTTTCAACACAGATACGCAGTATTTT
CADRQGAFNTDTQYF
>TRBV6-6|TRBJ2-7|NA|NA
TGTGCCAGCAGTTACTCGAGATACGAGCAGTACTTC
CASSYSRYEQYF
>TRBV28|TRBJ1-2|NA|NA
TGTGCCAGCAGTTTCGTTTTGGTGCTAAATGGCTACACCTTC
CASSFVLVLNGYTF
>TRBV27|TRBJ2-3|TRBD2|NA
TGTGCCAGCAGTTTTTATACTAGCGGGAGCGCAGATACGCAGTATTTT
CASSFYTSGSADTQYF
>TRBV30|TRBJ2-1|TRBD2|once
TGTGCCCAACAAGGTTCGGGACTAGCCGTTGGTGAGCAGTTCTTC
CAQQGSGLAVGEQFF
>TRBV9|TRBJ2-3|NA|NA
TGTGCCAGCAGCGTAGCCCCCACAGATACGCAGTATTTT
CASSVAPTDTQYF
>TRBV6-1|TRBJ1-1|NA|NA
TGTGCCAGCACACTAACAGGGACTATTGAAGCTTTCTTT
CASTLTGTIEAFF
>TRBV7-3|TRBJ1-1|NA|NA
TGTGCCAGCAGCTTAATTCTTGGGGGTGAAGCTTTCTTT
CASSLILGGEAFF
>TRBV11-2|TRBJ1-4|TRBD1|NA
TGTGCCAGCAGCTTAAGATTCGGGACCTCAGGGGGGAAACTGTTTTTT
CASSLRFGTSGGKLFF
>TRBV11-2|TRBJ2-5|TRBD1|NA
TGTGCCAGCAGCTCGGGACAGAGCCAAGAGACCCAGTACTTC
CASSSGQSQETQYF
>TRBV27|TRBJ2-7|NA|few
TGTGCCAGCAGTCCACTTACACCCTTAGCCCTACGCTCCTACGAGCAGTACTTC
CASSPLTPLALRSYEQYF
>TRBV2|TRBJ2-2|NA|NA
TGTGCCAGCAGTGTTGGAGTGACCTTCACCGGGGAGCTGTTTTTT
CASSVGVTFTGELFF
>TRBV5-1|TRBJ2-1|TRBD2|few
TGCGCCAGCAGCTTGGGACTAGCGGGCTACAATGAGCAGTTCTTC
CASSLGLAGYNEQFF
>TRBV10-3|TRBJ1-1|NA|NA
TGTGCCATAGGGCTAGGTGTAGGCACTGAAGCTTTCTTT
CAIGLGVGTEAFF
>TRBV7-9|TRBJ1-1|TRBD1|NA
TGTGCCAGCAGGGGACAGGCGATAAGGGGAGCTTTCTTT
CASRGQAIRGAFF
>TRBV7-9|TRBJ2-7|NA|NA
TGTGCCAGCAGCTCCATAATAGGGTTGGGCTCCTACGAGCAGTACTTC
CASSSIIGLGSYEQYF
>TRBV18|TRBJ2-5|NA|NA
TGTGCCAGCTCACCGCCACAGGGTGGGAAGACCCAGTACTTC
CASSPPQGGKTQYF
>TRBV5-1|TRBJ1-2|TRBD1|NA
TGCGCCAGCAGCTTGGGGCCGGGACAGGGGGGAGAAGGCTACACCTTC
CASSLGPGQGGEGYTF
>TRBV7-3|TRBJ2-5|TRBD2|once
TGTGCCAGCAGCGGGACTAGCGGGCCCCGGGAGACCCAGTACTTC
CASSGTSGPRETQYF
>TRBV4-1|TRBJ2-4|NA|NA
TGCGCCAGCAGCCAAGGGTTGAGGAGGGAGGATCCCAAAAACATTCAGTACTTC
CASSQGLRREDPKNIQYF
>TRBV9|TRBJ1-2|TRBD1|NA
TGTGCCAGCAGCGTGGCCGGGACAGGCGATGGCTACACCTTC
CASSVAGTGDGYTF
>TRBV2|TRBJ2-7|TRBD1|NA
TGTGCCAGCAGGACAGGGGGAGTGGACGAGCAGTACTTC
CASRTGGVDEQYF
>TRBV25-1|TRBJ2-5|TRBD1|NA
TGTGCCAGCAGTGTTACAGGGGGAGGAGAGACCCAGTACTTC
CASSVTGGGETQYF
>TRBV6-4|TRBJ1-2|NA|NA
TGTGCCAGCTGGACAGTCTCTAACTATGGCTACACCTTC
CASWTVSNYGYTF
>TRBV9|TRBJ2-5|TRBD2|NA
TGTGCCAGCAGCGCGTCAGGGACTAGCGGGAGAATTGGAGAGACCCAGTACTTC
CASSASGTSGRIGETQYF